This entry features one TCR gamma chain sequence. A read error is possible here, since a much larger clone lies one base away. TCRdb re-called the RT-PCR reads with CATT. The sample has some 3,000 gamma-chain clones; roughly 18% are singletons. The junction had 9 bases not matched to a gene; V was cut back by 2 bases and J by 8 bases. Germline values: CDR1 GITISATS, CDR2 ISYDGTV (reference sequence). This CDR3 has 13 amino acids. The sample originates from a study of gamma-delta T cells after stem cell transplantation. The clonotype originates from a human donor. It is not recorded whose cells these are; they may come from a transplant donor. The chain couples TRGV9 to TRGJ1 or TRGJ2. Sequenced: gamma-delta T cells. The CDR3 loop reads CALWEEDYDKKLF. CDR3 DNA sequence: TGTGCCTTGTGGGAGGAGGACTATGATAAGAAACTCTTT.